The 9 T cell receptor beta chains below were found in one sample sequenced in a study of shared clonotypes between healthy human individuals (dated by TCRdb to 2020 to 2021). Preparation of the library involved the immunoSEQ multiplex PCR assay. TCRdb provides this immuneACCESS table in a form limited to in-frame rearrangements. Some clones are lacking; in checked studies, under half of them reflect an unresolved V gene, and why the rest are absent is not known. In all, the sample holds roughly 2.5 million clones, and roughly 92% of those were seen once. The ten most abundant clones make up roughly 0.14% of the sample. The specimen sequenced was naive CD4+ T cells sorted from blood. The sample's cell subset or site label is to be understood as: CD45RA+ positively selected. These TCRs come from a man younger than 30 in good health.

This rearrangement joins TRBV6-1 to TRBJ2-1; 9 bases line up with TRBD1. V was pared by 8 bases and J by 10 bases, with 12 bases of the junction left unmatched. The CDR3 contains 14 residues. Germline values: CDR1 MNHNS, CDR2 SASEGT. CDR3 region: CASRGQGSVGEQFF. DNA of the CDR3: TGTGCCAGCCGGGGACAGGGCAGTGTCGGGGAGCAGTTCTTC.

The chain employs TRBV2 and TRBJ2-7; possibly TRBD1 or TRBD2 for D (5 bases each). Germline V gene lookup returns CDR1 SNHLY and CDR2 FYNNEI. The V and J ends lost 2 bases and 3 bases respectively, with 14 bases between them. The CDR3 runs to 15 residues. This chain's CDR3 is CASSEPGPLIYEQYF. The CDR3 region has the DNA TGTGCCAGCAGTGAACCGGGACCCCTGATCTACGAGCAGTACTTC.

The chain joins TRBV30 to TRBJ1-2; D gene ambiguous. This CDR3 spans 15 amino acids. Germline V gene sequence: CDR1 GTSNPN, CDR2 SVGIG (reference sequence). V was clipped by 3 bases and J by 8 bases, with 22 bases between them. The CDR3 loop reads CAWSGRSFELSGYTF. The CDR3 nucleotides read TGTGCCTGGAGCGGGAGGAGCTTCGAGCTCTCCGGCTACACCTTC.

The V and J genes are TRBV5-1 and TRBJ2-5; D call uncertain. V dropped 6 bases and J dropped 2 bases, with 8 bases sitting between them. Germline V gene data show CDR1 as SGHRS and CDR2 as YFSETQ. The length of the CDR3 is 12 residues. Here the CDR3 DNA reads TGCGCCAGCAAGGGCGGACAAGAGACCCAGTACTTC. This encodes CASKGGQETQYF.

This clone showed up just once. DNA of the CDR3: TGTGCCAGTAGTGGAGAGGACAGGGGCGGATATGGCTACACCTTC. Protein product: CASSGEDRGGYGYTF. The chain joins TRBV19 to TRBJ1-2; 9 bases are shared with TRBD1. This CDR3 comprises 15 residues. V lost 5 bases and J lost 5; bases outside the gene matches: 9. CDR1 and CDR2 (germline): LNHDA, SQIVND (reference sequence).

This clone occurred once. The rearrangement links TRBV9 to TRBJ2-7; D is undetermined. The CDR3 contains 10 residues. Trimming pared 4 bases from V and 6 bases from J, leaving 5 bases between. Germline CDR1 and CDR2: SGDLS and YYNGEE. CDR3 coding DNA: TGTGCCAGCAGCCCCCCCGAGCAGTACTTC. Translation: CASSPPEQYF.

The J gene is TRBJ2-3, the V gene TRBV5-5; D possibly uses TRBD1 or TRBD2 (6 bases each). Germline-derived CDR1 and CDR2 are SGHKS and YYEKEE (reference sequence). V was clipped by 4 bases and J by 1 base, with 13 bases between them. CDR3 length equals 15 residues. Here the CDR3 DNA reads TGTGCCAGCAGCCCAATTAGGGGGGGCACAGATACGCAGTATTTT. It specifies CASSPIRGGTDTQYF.

About this clone itself: In the same sample, other DNA sequences code for this CDR3. The J gene is TRBJ2-2, the V gene TRBV7-3; D might be TRBD1 (6 bases). There are 14 residues in the CDR3. V was cut by 5 bases and J by 7 bases, with 14 bases left in between. CDR1 is SGHTA, CDR2 FQGTGA, per germline. The CDR3, as DNA: TGTGCCAGCAGCAAGGGGCAGGGGAGCGGGGAGCTGTTTTTT. This translates into CASSKGQGSGELFF.

CDR3: CASSSGTGIHSPLHF. CDR3 sequence (DNA): TGTGCCAGTAGTTCCGGGACAGGGATACATTCACCCCTCCACTTT. This chain connects TRBV19 to TRBJ1-6; 9 bases match TRBD1. V was pared by 5 bases and J by 8 bases, with 7 bases of the junction left unmatched. The CDR3 consists of 15 residues. The germline CDR1 and CDR2 sequences are LNHDA and SQIVND (reference sequence).